This entry lists 24 T cell receptor beta chains sequenced from one sample in a study of shared clonotypes between healthy human individuals. The protocol was immunoSEQ multiplex PCR, while the TCRdb copy is restricted to in-frame clones and leaves out a portion. The sample has about 490,000 clones; over 65% are singletons. The sequencing sample was made of PBMCs. The receptors derive from a woman in her thirties or forties in good health. Some clones in this sample may be carry-over from other donors' samples.

This sequence joins TRBV28 and TRBJ1-4; 9 positions match TRBD1. The CDR3 sequence is 15 residues long. Losses at the gene ends were 6 bases for V and 6 bases for J; bases not matched to a gene: 8. Germline V CDR1 and CDR2: MDHEN, SYDVKM. CDR3 protein: CASRPRTGEDEKLFF. CDR3 DNA sequence: TGTGCCAGCAGGCCGAGGACAGGGGAGGATGAAAAACTGTTTTTT.

The chain employs TRBV5-8 and TRBJ1-3, with D hard to call. V was clipped by 0 bases and J by 0 bases, with 10 bases between them. From germline, CDR1 is SGHTS and CDR2 YDEGEE. CDR3 size: 16 residues. CDR3 nucleotides: TGTGCCAGCAGCTTGGTGTTCGCGAACTCTGGAAACACCATATATTTT. As protein: CASSLVFANSGNTIYF.

This rearrangement joins TRBV11-3 to TRBJ1-1, with 9 bases identical to TRBD1. This CDR3 contains 15 residues. CDR1 is SGHNT, CDR2 YENEEA, per germline. The V and J ends lost 3 bases and 3 bases, in that order; junction bases with no gene match: 5. The CDR3 bases are TGTGCCAGCAGCTTCTACAGGGGGCTGGACACTGAAGCTTTCTTT. Protein: CASSFYRGLDTEAFF.

The chain couples TRBV7-2 to TRBJ1-2; the D is unclear. CDR1 SGHTA and CDR2 FQGNSA come from the germline V gene. The CDR3 contains 16 residues. V lost 5 bases and J lost 7, with 23 bases in between. DNA of the CDR3: TGTGCCAGCAGCGCACTTAGATTGGGAACCTCCATTGGCTACACCTTC. Translation gives CASSALRLGTSIGYTF.

The CDR3 DNA follows: TGTGCCAGCAGTCCGGACAGCCAGGATTCACCCCTCCACTTT. Its translation: CASSPDSQDSPLHF. The chain carries TRBV7-8 and TRBJ1-6; weak D call: TRBD1 (6 bases). Trimming took 6 bases from V and 8 from J, leaving 14 bases between them. CDR3 length equals 14 residues. Germline V gene data show CDR1 as SGHVS and CDR2 as FQNEAQ.

The CDR3 spells CASSALLSGANVLTF. CDR3 DNA sequence: TGTGCCAGCAGTGCACTGCTCTCTGGGGCCAACGTCCTGACTTTC. V gene TRBV28 combines with J gene TRBJ2-6, with no clear D. V lost 5 bases and J 0 bases, leaving 8 bases between the germline ends. The germline CDR1 and CDR2 sequences are MDHEN and SYDVKM. The CDR3 is 15 amino acids.

This chain uses TRBV19 with TRBJ1-5, with a tentative D call TRBD1 (5 bases). Per germline, CDR1 LNHDA and CDR2 SQIVND (reference sequence). The CDR3 loop spans 15 amino acids. V was shortened by 7 bases and J by 7 bases, with 20 bases between the two germline ends. CDR3 region: CASNPGAIGGQPQHF. The DNA for the CDR3 is TGTGCCAGTAATCCCGGGGCGATCGGTGGGCAGCCCCAGCATTTT.

The chain is built from TRBV2 and TRBJ2-7; D call uncertain. Trimming stripped 6 bases from V and 3 bases from J, with 6 bases between. Germline V lookup: CDR1 SNHLY, CDR2 FYNNEI. This CDR3 has 11 residues. CDR3: CASRYSYEQYF. The CDR3 region has the DNA TGTGCCAGCAGGTACAGCTACGAGCAGTACTTC.

The chain recombines TRBV28 with TRBJ1-2; D possibly corresponds to TRBD1 (6 bases). The CDR3 spans 17 residues. Per the germline V gene, CDR1 is MDHEN and CDR2 is SYDVKM. V gave up 5 bases and J gave up 0 bases, with 19 bases separating them. The CDR3 spells CASSLPGQKSSNYGYTF. DNA of the CDR3: TGTGCCAGCAGTCTCCCGGGACAAAAAAGCTCTAACTATGGCTACACCTTC.

With regard to this clone: A far larger clone is a single base away, which makes a read error likely. The chain is built from TRBV5-4 and TRBJ2-7; TRBD2 might be the D (5 bases). The CDR3 totals 17 residues. Trimming removed 0 bases from V and 2 bases from J, with 18 bases in between. Germline CDR1 reads SGHNT; CDR2 reads YYREEE (reference sequence). DNA of the CDR3: TGTGCCAGCAGCTTGGGTGGCGTCGGGGTGAACCCCTACGAGCAGTACTTC. Translation gives CASSLGGVGVNPYEQYF.

The chain combines TRBV6-4 with TRBJ2-7, with TRBD1 identical over 8 bases. V lost 7 bases to trimming and J lost 0 bases; unmatched junction nucleotides: 14. Per germline, CDR1 MRHNA and CDR2 SNTAGT. The CDR3 runs 17 residues. The CDR3 DNA follows: TGTGCCAGCACCGAAGTGACAGGGGATATTCACTCCTACGAGCAGTACTTC. This gives the protein CASTEVTGDIHSYEQYF.

The chain is built from TRBV28 and TRBJ2-1, with D uncertain. Germline lookup yields CDR1 MDHEN and CDR2 SYDVKM. The V end was cut by 3 bases, the J end by 4 bases, with 10 bases between. The CDR3 runs to 14 residues. The CDR3 region is CASSLMGPYNEQFF. In nucleotides, the CDR3 is TGTGCCAGCAGTTTGATGGGCCCATACAATGAGCAGTTCTTC.

This clone has just one count. The rearrangement uses TRBV5-1 and TRBJ1-1, with D tentatively TRBD1 (6 bases). The CDR3 sequence is 14 residues long. V was clipped by 3 bases and J by 4 bases, with 13 bases between them. Germline assignment: CDR1 SGHRS and CDR2 YFSETQ. CDR3 sequence: CASSWRGSVTEAFF. The CDR3 nucleotides are TGCGCCAGCAGCTGGAGGGGGTCGGTCACTGAAGCTTTCTTT.

This rearrangement joins TRBV9 to TRBJ2-2; D ambiguous. This CDR3 contains 13 residues. V was cut by 3 bases and J by 7 bases, with 10 bases left in between. From germline, CDR1 is SGDLS and CDR2 YYNGEE. This chain's CDR3 is CASSATFGGELFF. CDR3 DNA: TGTGCCAGCAGCGCTACCTTCGGCGGGGAGCTGTTTTTT.

This clone turned up a few times. V is TRBV25-1 and J is TRBJ2-1; the D is unclear. Germline V gene data show CDR1 as MGHDK and CDR2 as SYGVNS. V shed 5 bases and J shed 8 bases, with 10 bases lying between them. CDR3 size: 12 residues. The CDR3 is CASSHMFDEQFF. The CDR3 DNA is TGTGCCAGCAGTCACATGTTCGATGAGCAGTTCTTC.

The J gene is TRBJ2-2, the V gene TRBV7-2, with D perhaps matching TRBD1 or TRBD2 (5 bases each). The CDR3 extends over 17 amino acids. Germline V gene sequence: CDR1 SGHTA, CDR2 FQGNSA. Trimming left V 6 bases short and J 6 bases short, with 23 bases between. The CDR3 reads CASSPGPGIPKSGELFF. Here the CDR3 DNA reads TGTGCCAGCAGTCCGGGGCCGGGAATCCCAAAGTCCGGGGAGCTGTTTTTT. The whole variable domain, filled in from reference TRBV7-2 and TRBJ2-2, reads GAGVSQSPSNKVTEKGKDVELRCDPISGHTALYWYRQSLGQGLEFLIYFQGNSAPDKSGLPSDRFSAERTGGSVSTLTIQRTQQEDSAVYLCASSPGPGIPKSGELFFGEGSRLTVL.

The chain joins TRBV28 to TRBJ2-5, with 7 bases matching TRBD2. This CDR3 contains 16 residues. Germline CDR1 reads MDHEN; CDR2 reads SYDVKM. Trimming removed 3 bases from V and 0 bases from J; junction bases left unmatched: 7. The DNA for the CDR3 is TGTGCCAGCAGTTTGTGGGCGGGAGCTTACCAAGAGACCCAGTACTTC. This encodes CASSLWAGAYQETQYF.

V and J are TRBV19 and TRBJ1-2; TRBD1 agrees at 7 bases. Germline assignment: CDR1 LNHDA and CDR2 SQIVND (reference sequence). The CDR3 is made up of 15 amino acids. The V and J ends lost 3 bases and 1 base, in that order; junction bases with no gene match: 5. CDR3 region: CASSIHGTVNYGYTF. DNA for the CDR3: TGTGCCAGTAGTATTCATGGGACAGTTAACTATGGCTACACCTTC.

This clone was seen a single time. CDR3 residues: CASSFSGEYEQYF. The CDR3 DNA follows: TGTGCCAGCAGCTTCTCAGGAGAGTACGAGCAGTACTTC. V gene TRBV7-9 combines with J gene TRBJ2-5; D is unresolved. TRBJ2-7 explains the end of the DNA better; the J call may be wrong. The CDR3 covers 13 residues. Per the germline V gene, CDR1 is SEHNR and CDR2 is FQNEAQ (reference sequence).

This clone was counted once. This chain connects TRBV5-1 to TRBJ1-1; D may be TRBD1 (5 bases). V shed 0 bases and J shed 4 bases, with 16 bases lying between them. Germline V gives CDR1 SGHRS, CDR2 YFSETQ. This CDR3 region has 16 residues. The CDR3 sequence: CASSLAGAGSSTEAFF. The CDR3 nucleotides are TGCGCCAGCAGCTTGGCCGGGGCAGGGTCGAGCACTGAAGCTTTCTTT.

This clone is a singleton in its sample. The chain is built from TRBV18 and TRBJ1-1; 8 positions match TRBD1. CDR1 is KGHSH, CDR2 LQKENI, per germline. The CDR3 loop spans 13 amino acids. J gave up 5 bases and V 5 bases, and 4 bases lay outside the gene matches. The CDR3 region has the DNA TGTGCCAGCTCAGCGACAGGGGATACTGAAGCTTTCTTT. Translating gives CASSATGDTEAFF.

The gene calls are TRBV10-3 and TRBJ2-5; 10 bases agree with TRBD1. The CDR3 length is 16 residues. The junction had 3 bases not matched to a gene; V was cut back by 2 bases and J by 0 bases. In germline, CDR1 is ENHRY, CDR2 SYGVKD. The CDR3 protein is CAISETGTGDQETQYF. The DNA of the CDR3 is TGTGCCATCAGTGAGACCGGGACAGGGGACCAAGAGACCCAGTACTTC.

As to this clone: A much larger clone is a single base away; this may be a read error. This chain connects TRBV7-2 to TRBJ2-5; D not certain. The DNA matches TRBJ2-7 better at its end, which makes the J call doubtful. Germline CDR1 reads SGHTA; CDR2 reads FQGNSA. The CDR3 sequence is 13 residues long. The CDR3 coding sequence is TGTGCCAGCAGCTTGACCCATGGTTGCGAGCAGTACTTC. Protein sequence: CASSLTHGCEQYF.

The CDR3 coding sequence is TGTGCCAGCAGTGAAAGGTACCCGACCGAGCAGTACTTC. The encoded protein is CASSERYPTEQYF. This chain joins TRBV2 and TRBJ2-7; D remains unclear. The CDR3 has 13 residues. Trimming removed 2 bases at V and 6 bases at J, with 11 bases between. Germline-derived CDR1 and CDR2 are SNHLY and FYNNEI.